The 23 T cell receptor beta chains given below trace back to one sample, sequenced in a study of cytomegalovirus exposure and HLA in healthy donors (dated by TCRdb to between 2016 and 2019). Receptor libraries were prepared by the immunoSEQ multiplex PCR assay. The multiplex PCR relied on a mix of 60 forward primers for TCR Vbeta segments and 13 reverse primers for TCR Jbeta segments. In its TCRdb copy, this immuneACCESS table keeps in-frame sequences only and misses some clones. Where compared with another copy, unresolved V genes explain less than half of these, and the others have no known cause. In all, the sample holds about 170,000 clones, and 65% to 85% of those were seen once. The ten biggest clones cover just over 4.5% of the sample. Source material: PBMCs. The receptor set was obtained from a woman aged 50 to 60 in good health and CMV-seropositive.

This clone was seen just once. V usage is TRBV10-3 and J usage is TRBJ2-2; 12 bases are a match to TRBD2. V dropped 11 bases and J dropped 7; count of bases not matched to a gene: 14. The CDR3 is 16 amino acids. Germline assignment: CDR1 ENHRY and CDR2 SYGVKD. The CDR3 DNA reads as TGTGCCTCAACGGAGAGGCTAGCGGGAGGGGGCGGGGAGCTGTTTTTT. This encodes CASTERLAGGGGELFF.

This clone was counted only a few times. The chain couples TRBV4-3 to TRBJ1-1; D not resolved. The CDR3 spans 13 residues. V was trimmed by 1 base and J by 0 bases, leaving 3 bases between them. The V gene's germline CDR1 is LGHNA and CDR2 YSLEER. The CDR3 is CASSQAMNTEAFF. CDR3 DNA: TGCGCCAGCAGCCAAGCCATGAACACTGAAGCTTTCTTT.

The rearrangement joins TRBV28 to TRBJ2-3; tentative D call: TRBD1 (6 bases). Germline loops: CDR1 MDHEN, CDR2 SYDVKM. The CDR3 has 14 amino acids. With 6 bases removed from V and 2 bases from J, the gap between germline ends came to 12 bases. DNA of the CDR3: TGTGCCAGCAGACTGGGGGACAACACAGATACGCAGTATTTT. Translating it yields CASRLGDNTDTQYF.

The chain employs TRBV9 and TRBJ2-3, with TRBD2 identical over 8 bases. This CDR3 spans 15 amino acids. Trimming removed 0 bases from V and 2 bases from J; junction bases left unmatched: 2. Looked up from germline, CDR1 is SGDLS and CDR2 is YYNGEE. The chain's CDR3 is CASSVGGRLTDTQYF. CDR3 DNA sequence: TGTGCCAGCAGCGTAGGCGGGAGGCTCACAGATACGCAGTATTTT.

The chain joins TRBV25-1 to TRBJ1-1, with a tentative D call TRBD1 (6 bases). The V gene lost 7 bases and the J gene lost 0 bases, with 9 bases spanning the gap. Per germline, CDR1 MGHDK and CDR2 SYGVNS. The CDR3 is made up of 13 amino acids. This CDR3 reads CASKGHLNTEAFF. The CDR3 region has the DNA TGTGCCAGCAAGGGACATCTGAACACTGAAGCTTTCTTT.

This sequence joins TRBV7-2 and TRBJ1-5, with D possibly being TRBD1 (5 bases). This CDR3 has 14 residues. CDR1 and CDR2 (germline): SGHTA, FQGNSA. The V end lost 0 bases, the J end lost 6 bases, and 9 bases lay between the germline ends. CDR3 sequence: CASSLAPGGQPQHF. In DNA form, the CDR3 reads TGTGCCAGCAGCTTAGCCCCCGGGGGTCAGCCCCAGCATTTT.

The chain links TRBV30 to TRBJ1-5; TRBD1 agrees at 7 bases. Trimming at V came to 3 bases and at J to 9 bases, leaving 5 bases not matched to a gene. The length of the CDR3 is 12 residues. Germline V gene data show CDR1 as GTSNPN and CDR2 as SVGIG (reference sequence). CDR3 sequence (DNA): TGTGCCTGGAGGACAGGGCCTGGGCCCCAGCATTTT. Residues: CAWRTGPGPQHF.

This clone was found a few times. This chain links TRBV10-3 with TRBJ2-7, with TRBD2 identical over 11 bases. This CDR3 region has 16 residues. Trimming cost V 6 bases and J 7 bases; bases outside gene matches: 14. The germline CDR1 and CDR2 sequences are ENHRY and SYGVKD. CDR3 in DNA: TGTGCCATCAGCCAGTACTCCGGGACTAGCGGAGATGAGCAGTACTTC. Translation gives CAISQYSGTSGDEQYF.

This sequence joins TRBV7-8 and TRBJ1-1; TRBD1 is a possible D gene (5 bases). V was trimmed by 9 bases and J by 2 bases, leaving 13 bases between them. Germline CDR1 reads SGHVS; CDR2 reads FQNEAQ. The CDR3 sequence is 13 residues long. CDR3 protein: CASGATFNTEAFF. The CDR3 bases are TGTGCCAGTGGGGCAACCTTTAACACTGAAGCTTTCTTT.

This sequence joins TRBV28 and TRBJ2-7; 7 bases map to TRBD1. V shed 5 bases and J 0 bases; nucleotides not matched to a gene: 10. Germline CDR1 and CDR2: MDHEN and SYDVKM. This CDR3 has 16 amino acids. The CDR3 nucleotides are TGTGCCAGCAGTACAACCGGGACAGCCATCTCCTACGAGCAGTACTTC. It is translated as CASSTTGTAISYEQYF. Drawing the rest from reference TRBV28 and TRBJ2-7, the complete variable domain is DVKVTQSSRYLVKRTGEKVFLECVQDMDHENMFWYRQDPGLGLRLIYFSYDVKMKEKGDIPEGYSVSREKKERFSLILESASTNQTSMYLCASSTTGTAISYEQYFGPGTRLTVT.

CDR3 bases: TGTGCCAGCAGGCCGACTAGCAGGGATGAGCAGTTCTTC. Amino acid sequence: CASRPTSRDEQFF. The chain employs TRBV6-6 and TRBJ2-1; 7 bases align to TRBD2. The CDR3 covers 13 residues. Germline CDR1 reads MNHNY; CDR2 reads SVGAGI (reference sequence). With 6 bases clipped from V and 8 bases from J, the junction kept 7 bases outside the gene matches.

The CDR3 bases are TGTGCCAGCACCCCCGTGACTTTATCGGAGACCCAGTACTTC. It translates to CASTPVTLSETQYF. This chain links TRBV28 with TRBJ2-5; D unclear. Germline values: CDR1 MDHEN, CDR2 SYDVKM. The CDR3 loop spans 14 amino acids. Trimming removed 7 bases at V and 5 bases at J, with 17 bases between.

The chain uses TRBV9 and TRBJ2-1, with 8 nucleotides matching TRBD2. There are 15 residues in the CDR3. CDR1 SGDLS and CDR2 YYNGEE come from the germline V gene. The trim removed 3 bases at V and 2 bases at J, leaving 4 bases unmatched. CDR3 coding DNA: TGTGCCAGCAGCGCCGGGGGGGGGCCCTACAATGAGCAGTTCTTC. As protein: CASSAGGGPYNEQFF. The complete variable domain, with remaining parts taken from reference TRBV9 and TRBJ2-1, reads DSGVTQTPKHLITATGQRVTLRCSPRSGDLSVYWYQQSLDQGLQFLIQYYNGEERAKGNILERFSAQQFPDLHSELNLSSLELGDSALYFCASSAGGGPYNEQFFGPGTRLTVL.

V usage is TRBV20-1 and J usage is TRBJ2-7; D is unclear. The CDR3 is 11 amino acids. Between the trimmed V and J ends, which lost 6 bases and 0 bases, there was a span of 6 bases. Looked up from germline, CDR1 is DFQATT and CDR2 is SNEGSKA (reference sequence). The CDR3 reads CSAMSSYEQYF. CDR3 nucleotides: TGCAGTGCAATGAGCTCCTACGAGCAGTACTTC.

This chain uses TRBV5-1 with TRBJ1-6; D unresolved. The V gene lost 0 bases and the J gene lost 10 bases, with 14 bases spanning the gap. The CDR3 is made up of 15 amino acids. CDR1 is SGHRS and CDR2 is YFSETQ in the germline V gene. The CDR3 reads CASSLAAGYQSPLHF. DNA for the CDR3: TGCGCCAGCAGCTTGGCGGCAGGCTACCAGTCACCCCTCCACTTT.

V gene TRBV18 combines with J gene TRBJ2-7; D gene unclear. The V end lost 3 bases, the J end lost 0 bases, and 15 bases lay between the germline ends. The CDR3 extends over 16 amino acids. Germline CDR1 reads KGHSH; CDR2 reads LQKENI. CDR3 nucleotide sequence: TGTGCCAGCTCACCTACTCTTAGCCAGAACTCCTACGAGCAGTACTTC. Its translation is CASSPTLSQNSYEQYF. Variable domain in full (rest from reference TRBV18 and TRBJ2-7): NAGVMQNPRHLVRRRGQEARLRCSPMKGHSHVYWYRQLPEEGLKFMVYLQKENIIDESGMPKERFSAEFPKEGPSILRIQQVVRGDSAAYFCASSPTLSQNSYEQYFGPGTRLTVT.

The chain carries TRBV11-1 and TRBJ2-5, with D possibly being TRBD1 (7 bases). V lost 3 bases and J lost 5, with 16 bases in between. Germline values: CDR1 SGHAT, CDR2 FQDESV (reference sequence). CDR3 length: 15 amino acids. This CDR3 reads CASSLSGQGGETQYF. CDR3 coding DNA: TGTGCCAGCAGCTTGTCGGGTCAGGGGGGCGAGACCCAGTACTTC.

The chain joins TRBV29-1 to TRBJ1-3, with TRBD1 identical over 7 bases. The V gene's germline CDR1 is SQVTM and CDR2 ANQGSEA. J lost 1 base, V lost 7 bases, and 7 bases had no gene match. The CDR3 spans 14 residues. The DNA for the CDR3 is TGCAGCGCCAGAACAGGGGCGTCTGGAAACACCATATATTTT. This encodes CSARTGASGNTIYF. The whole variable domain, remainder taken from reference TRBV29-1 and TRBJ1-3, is SAVISQKPSRDICQRGTSLTIQCQVDSQVTMMFWYRQQPGQSLTLIATANQGSEATYESGFVIDKFPISRPNLTFSTLTVSNMSPEDSSIYLCSARTGASGNTIYFGEGSWLTVV.

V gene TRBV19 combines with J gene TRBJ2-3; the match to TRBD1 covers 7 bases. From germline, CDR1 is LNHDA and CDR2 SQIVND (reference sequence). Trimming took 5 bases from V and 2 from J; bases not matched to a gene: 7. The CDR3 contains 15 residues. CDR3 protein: CASSVDRALTDTQYF. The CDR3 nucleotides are TGTGCCAGTAGTGTCGACAGGGCTCTCACAGATACGCAGTATTTT.

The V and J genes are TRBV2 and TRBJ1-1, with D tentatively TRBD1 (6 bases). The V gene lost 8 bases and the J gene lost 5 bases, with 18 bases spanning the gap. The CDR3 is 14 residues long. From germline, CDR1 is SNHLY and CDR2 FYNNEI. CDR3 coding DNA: TGTGCCAGCGGATCCCGGGGGGCTGGGACTGAAGCTTTCTTT. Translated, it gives CASGSRGAGTEAFF.

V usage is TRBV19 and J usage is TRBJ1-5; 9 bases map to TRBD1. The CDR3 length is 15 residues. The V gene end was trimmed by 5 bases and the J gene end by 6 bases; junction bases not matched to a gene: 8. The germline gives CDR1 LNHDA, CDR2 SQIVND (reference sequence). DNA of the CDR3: TGTGCCAGTAGTTCCCAGACAGGGGGGCGTCAGCCCCAGCATTTT. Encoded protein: CASSSQTGGRQPQHF.

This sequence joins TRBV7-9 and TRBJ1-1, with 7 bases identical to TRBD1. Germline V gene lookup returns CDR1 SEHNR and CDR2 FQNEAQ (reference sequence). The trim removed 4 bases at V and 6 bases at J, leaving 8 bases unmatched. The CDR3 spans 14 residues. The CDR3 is CASSSKTGASEAFF. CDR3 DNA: TGTGCCAGCAGCTCGAAAACAGGGGCGTCTGAAGCTTTCTTT.

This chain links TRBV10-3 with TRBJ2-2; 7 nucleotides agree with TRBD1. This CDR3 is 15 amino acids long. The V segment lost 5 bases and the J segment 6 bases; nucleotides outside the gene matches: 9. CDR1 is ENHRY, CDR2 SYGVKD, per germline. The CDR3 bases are TGTGCCATCAGTCGGGAAAGCCAGGGGGCCGGGGAGCTGTTTTTT. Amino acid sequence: CAISRESQGAGELFF.